This T cell receptor (beta chain) was documented in a study of T cell responses to AZD1222 COVID-19 vaccine (dated by TCRdb to about 2021). Study-level background: TCR sequencing covered about 230 trial participants: 200 to 210 given two doses of AZD1222 and approximately 26 given two doses of MenACWY control vaccine. Trial participants were enrolled into age subgroups of 18-55, 56-69 and 70-plus years, which contained about 150, 27 and 61 TCR-sequenced participants, respectively. Here is what the overall study found, with its caveats: No day 14 peak-response samples were available, so repertoires were characterized only after the peak T cell response. Conclusions about previously exposed vaccinees are limited because only a handful of AZD1222 recipients were SARS-CoV-2 seropositive at baseline. Most participants were white British and females outnumbered males, and the authors suggested that clonal diversity may have been underestimated. In the small 56-69-year group, the increase in depth fell short of significance, most likely because of low power. CD4 TCRs associated with the vaccine covered the entire spike protein, and the dominant responses were in regions 160-218 and 743-854. After two AZD1222 doses, spike-specific TCR breadth and depth were significantly higher than at day 0 and than in MenACWY recipients. Nearly half of unique spike-specific TCRs reportedly recognized epitopes outside regions mutated in the B.1.351 and B.1.1.7 variants.

CDR1 and CDR2 were assigned from the germline V gene as MDHEN and SYDVKM. For this chain, trimming is 3 bases at the V end and 3 bases at the J end, and the number of junction bases without a gene match is 6. The CDR3 spans 15 residues, from the cysteine through the phenylalanine. The sequence is cut down to CDR3 DNA, 45 bases in frame from base 1. The CDR3 regions of human TCRbeta chains were analyzed by immunosequencing. Regarding the original processing steps: Repertoire TCRs were matched against a reference library of SARS-CoV-2-specific TCRs generated with the MIRA antigen-specificity platform. Breadth was defined as the fraction of unique TCRs that were SARS-CoV-2-associated. Depth was defined as the fraction of total T cells that were SARS-CoV-2-associated. Each spike-specific TCR was assigned to its reactive spike region and to a CD4 or CD8 class using the MIRA data. Log10-transformed breadth and depth values were compared by one-way ANOVA with Sidak's multiple comparisons tests. As stored in TCRdb, this immuneACCESS dataset retains in-frame rearrangements with V and J assigned. A fraction of the clones does not appear; measured against another copy, unresolved V genes explain less than half of the discrepancy, and the remainder lacks a known reason. V, J and clone size derive from that table, while D and trimming were established from the DNA sequence. Present in this sample are some 130,000 clones, approximately 91% of which were seen just once. 1.1% of the sample belongs to the ten largest clones.

As for this clone: Its antigen is currently not known. No quality values exist for individual bases; no much larger clone is one base distant.

The time point label on this specimen signifies: about 28 days (+/-7) after the second vaccine dose. AZD1222 recipients with second doses at about 4 weeks or about 12 weeks were pooled, because spike-specific TCR depth and breadth did not differ between schedules. The vaccinee samples were drawn from two UK trials, COV001 and COV002, one of which was a single-blind randomized controlled phase 2/3 trial testing AZD1222 (ChAdOx1 nCoV-19) in healthy adults. For TCRbeta chain sequencing, PBMC samples from trial participants were taken at day 0 and at day 28 after the second dose. Sequenced material: peripheral blood, taken 28 days after the second AZD1222 dose. The sequence was collected from an adult who received the AZD1222 COVID-19 vaccine. The chain is encoded by TRBV28 joined to TRBJ1-2; 8 central nucleotides agree with TRBD1. The CDR3 loop reads CASSFGTGRDYGYTF. Read as DNA, the sequence is TGTGCCAGCAGTTTCGGGACAGGTCGCGACTATGGCTACACCTTC.